This T cell receptor beta chain comes out of a study of T-cell reconstitution after alpha-beta-depleted transplantation in children. Broader study findings: From newly produced T cells came most of the T-cell counts and diversity one year after transplant. About two months after transplant, alpha-beta T cells reportedly came from several hundred expanded graft clones. At day 60, the high TCRbeta diversity found in some patients originated from recipient T cells and thymic progenitors that had survived.

Unique molecular identifiers tagged the TCRbeta library. TCRdb independently ran MiXCR on the PCR reads; one entry per CDR3 protein. This sample has about 980,000 distinct CDR3 sequences, with roughly 29% found just once. Trimming removed 0 bases at V and 4 bases at J, with 3 bases between. The germline V gene has CDR1 ENHRY and CDR2 SYGVKD. The CDR3 totals 12 residues. In regard to this clonotype: The antigen is unknown.

The clonotype comes from a boy in the first two years of life who had a stem cell transplant for SCID, so the T cells may come from the graft donor. The chain has TRBV10-3 and TRBJ2-5; D ambiguous. Sequences were derived from PBMCs, mostly from graft donor cells, sampled 360 days after TCRalphabeta/CD19-depleted stem cell transplant. CDR3 nucleotides: TGTGCCATCAGTGAGTCGGGAGAGACCCAGTACTTC. This codes for CAISESGETQYF.